Described below is a single T cell receptor beta chain sequence and its context. Under the authors' procedure: Researchers report that nucleated cell counts were estimated from reference gene primer amplification. Repertoires were generated with immunoSEQ multiplex PCR, while TCRdb's copy carries only in-frame clones and drops some. Clone size and V and J calls were adopted from that table, with D and trimming inferred from the DNA. This table has approximately 85,000 clones, around 89% appearing once. The data belong to a study of blood T cell repertoires in COVID-19. Across the study: Samples came from the United States, Italy and Spain, spanning acute and convalescent COVID-19. T cells, B-cell-depleted T cells, or PBMCs supplied cDNA or gDNA.

Germline lookup yields CDR1 SGDLS and CDR2 YYNGEE. The CDR3 totals 16 residues. Unmatched junction bases numbered 8, after V lost 0 bases and J lost 8 bases. Sequenced material: peripheral blood. The chain employs TRBV9 and TRBJ2-1; 10 bases match TRBD2. The sequence was collected from a woman older than 75 with active or convalescent COVID-19. This CDR3 reads CASSVDPSGRAHEQFF. As DNA, the CDR3 is TGTGCCAGCAGCGTAGATCCGAGCGGGAGGGCCCATGAGCAGTTCTTC.